This T cell receptor (beta chain) originates from a study of regulatory T cells in long-lasting Graves disease. Library construction for TCR beta used iRepertoire HTBI primers and Arm-PCR of CDR3 regions. One entry per CDR3 protein results from TCRdb running MiXCR on the multiplex PCR reads. The data show about 470,000 distinct CDR3 sequences, 20% to 25% seen once. Sample time point: persistent/refractory GD, antithyroid drugs over 5 years with positive TRAb. PBMC RNA served as the TCR library source. There are many counts of this clonotype. The sample was peripheral blood mononuclear cells (PBMCs), taken when the disease was refractory, from a patient treated with antithyroid drugs. The source is a female donor with Graves disease.

CDR3 DNA sequence: TGTGCCAGCAGTCCTCCGACAGGGCACACCGGGGAGCTGTTTTTT. This codes for CASSPPTGHTGELFF. The V and J genes are TRBV28 and TRBJ2-2, with TRBD1 identical over 7 bases. The V gene's germline CDR1 is MDHEN and CDR2 SYDVKM. The CDR3 contains 15 residues. V trimming: 5 bases; J trimming: 3 bases; junction bases outside the gene matches: 6.